The clone carrying this T cell receptor beta chain appeared once. These data come from a study of T cell changes during pregnancy in multiple sclerosis. Germline CDR1 SGHTA, CDR2 FQGTGA. This CDR3 region has 13 residues. V was trimmed by 5 bases and J by 9 bases, leaving 16 bases between them. Method: immunoSEQ multiplex PCR; TCRdb's copy keeps in-frame clones and lacks some. The sample gives tens of thousands of clones, roughly nine tenths of which show up once; approximately 0.7% is in the top ten. The rearrangement uses TRBV7-3 and TRBJ2-5; weak D call: TRBD1 (5 bases). The material was CD4+ T cells from peripheral blood mononuclear cells, obtained before pregnancy. This clonotype originated in a female donor with multiple sclerosis, enrolled in a pregnancy study. Here the CDR3 DNA reads TGTGCCAGCAGCCCGACGCCAGTAGGGGCCCAGTACTTC. Protein: CASSPTPVGAQYF. Filled out from reference TRBV7-3 and TRBJ2-5, the complete variable domain reads GAGVSQTPSNKVTEKGKYVELRCDPISGHTALYWYRQSLGQGPEFLIYFQGTGAADDSGLPNDRFFAVRPEGSVSTLKIQRTERGDSAVYLCASSPTPVGAQYFGPGTRLLVL.